The text below deals with one T cell receptor beta chain. Its specificity is unknown. This specimen belongs to a study of T cells after posttransplantation cyclophosphamide. CDR3 length equals 13 residues. Trimming left V 4 bases short and J 8 bases short, with 9 bases between. The germline V gene has CDR1 ENHRY and CDR2 SYGVKD. Here immunoSEQ multiplex PCR was the method, and the copy in TCRdb shows in-frame clones only, minus some. This repertoire shows tens of thousands of clones, 80% to 95% found once; its top ten account for roughly 2.9%. Study observations and caveats: Blood and skin or GI T cell repertoires showed limited TRB overlap.

Material: PBMCs. This chain joins TRBV10-3 and TRBJ1-6; no firm D call. This clonotype was obtained from a woman aged 30 to 39 in good health and a related stem cell transplant donor. Here the CDR3 DNA reads TGTGCCATCAGTGGCAGCTTCGATTCACCCCTCCACTTT. Residues: CAISGSFDSPLHF.